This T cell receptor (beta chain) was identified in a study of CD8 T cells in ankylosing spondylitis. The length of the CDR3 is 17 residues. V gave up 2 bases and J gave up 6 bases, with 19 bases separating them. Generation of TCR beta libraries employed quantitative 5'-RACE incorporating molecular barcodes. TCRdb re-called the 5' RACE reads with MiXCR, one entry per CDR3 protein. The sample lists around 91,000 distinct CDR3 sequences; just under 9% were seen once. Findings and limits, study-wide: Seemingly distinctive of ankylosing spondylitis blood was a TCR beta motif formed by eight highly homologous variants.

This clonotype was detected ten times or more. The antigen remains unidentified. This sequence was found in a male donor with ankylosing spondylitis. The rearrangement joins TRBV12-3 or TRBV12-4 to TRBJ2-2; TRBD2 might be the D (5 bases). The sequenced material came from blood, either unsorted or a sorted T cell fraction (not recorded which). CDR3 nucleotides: TGTGCCAGCAGTTTACTCTTAGCGACCCCATCAGCCGGGGAGCTGTTTTTT. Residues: CASSLLLATPSAGELFF.